One T cell receptor (beta chain) is described in this entry. The sample originates from a study of blood T cell repertoires in COVID-19. Study-level background: Sample material is recorded as cDNA or gDNA derived from T cells, B-cell-depleted T cells, or PBMCs.

Original analysis: Estimation of nucleated cell counts was performed using reference gene primer amplification. The table came from immunoSEQ multiplex PCR; TCRdb's copy has only in-frame clones and leaves some out. V and J calls and clone size are those listed in that table; D and trimming were worked out from the DNA. The table shows under 250,000 clones, with roughly 88% occurring only once. The TCR originated in a man aged 45-60 years with active or convalescent COVID-19. Sequencing was done on a sample of peripheral blood.

The CDR3, as DNA: TGCGCCAGCAGCGACAGCCAAGAGACCCAGTACTTC. Translation gives CASSDSQETQYF. The chain recombines TRBV5-1 with TRBJ2-5, with a weak D call TRBD1 (5 bases). This CDR3 is 12 amino acids long. Between the trimmed V and J ends, which lost 4 bases and 1 base, there was a span of 5 bases. In germline, CDR1 is SGHRS, CDR2 YFSETQ.